This entry lists 30 T cell receptor beta chains sequenced from one sample in a study of early T cells in non-severe SARS-CoV-2 infection. Via MiXCR, TCRdb re-called the 5' RACE reads, giving one row per CDR3 protein. The sample lists 25,000 to 30,000 distinct CDR3 sequences, around 5.8% occurring once. This specimen was whole blood, taken at baseline. These receptors originate from an adult who was a healthcare worker with PCR-confirmed SARS-CoV-2 infection or an uninfected control (not recorded which).

A word on this clonotype: This may be a read error: a much more frequent sequence differs by one nucleotide. V usage is TRBV9 and J usage is TRBJ2-7, with D tentatively TRBD1 (6 bases). This CDR3 has 14 residues. Germline CDR1 reads SGDLS; CDR2 reads YYNGEE. The CDR3 bases are TGTGCCAGCAGTACAGGGATTAGCTCCTGCGAGCAGTACTTC. Its protein product is CASSTGISSCEQYF.

This clonotype was seen ten or more times. The chain couples TRBV6-2 or TRBV6-3 to TRBJ1-2; perhaps TRBD1 as D (5 bases). Germline V CDR1 and CDR2: MNHEY, SVGEGT. Trimming removed 6 bases at V and 0 bases at J, with 11 bases between. The CDR3 sequence is 14 residues long. In DNA form, the CDR3 reads TGTGCCAGCAGACCGGGGCAGTCTAACTATGGCTACACCTTC. Translated, it gives CASRPGQSNYGYTF.

The table lists this clonotype with many counts. The chain recombines TRBV11-2 with TRBJ2-1; 7 bases fit TRBD2. Per germline, CDR1 SGHAT and CDR2 FQNNGV. The CDR3 covers 15 residues. Trimming at V came to 5 bases and at J to 0 bases, leaving 4 bases not matched to a gene. The CDR3 sequence: CASSKTSSSYNEQFF. The CDR3 coding sequence is TGTGCCAGCAGCAAGACTAGCAGCTCCTACAATGAGCAGTTCTTC. Looking up the rest from reference TRBV11-2 and TRBJ2-1 gives the full variable domain: EAGVAQSPRYKIIEKRQSVAFWCNPISGHATLYWYQQILGQGPKLLIQFQNNGVVDDSQLPKDRFSAERLKGVDSTLKIQPAKLEDSAVYLCASSKTSSSYNEQFFGPGTRLTVL.

The CDR3 nucleotides are TGCGCCAGCAGCTTCACCGGGACAGGGAACAATGAGCAGTTCTTC. Its translation is CASSFTGTGNNEQFF. The V and J genes are TRBV5-1 and TRBJ2-1; 9 bases are shared with TRBD1. V was pared by 2 bases and J by 5 bases, with 5 bases of the junction left unmatched. CDR1 and CDR2 (germline): SGHRS, YFSETQ. The CDR3 covers 15 residues.

This clonotype is labeled as medium-sized. This chain connects TRBV7-9 to TRBJ2-2; 7 nucleotides line up with TRBD1. This CDR3 spans 16 amino acids. The germline V gene encodes CDR1 SEHNR and CDR2 FQNEAQ (reference sequence). J was trimmed by 6 bases and V by 5 bases; bases with no gene match: 12. The DNA of the CDR3 is TGTGCCAGCAGCCCAACCCGACAGGGTCTGGCCGGGGAGCTGTTTTTT. Amino acid sequence: CASSPTRQGLAGELFF.

This clonotype appeared many times. The chain joins TRBV3-1 to TRBJ1-2; the D gene is possibly TRBD1 (5 bases). V was pared by 3 bases and J by 2 bases, with 16 bases between. CDR3 length: 16 residues. Per the germline V gene, CDR1 is LGHDT and CDR2 is YNNKEL (reference sequence). This CDR3 is CASSQGHTGPNYGYTF. DNA of the CDR3: TGTGCCAGCAGCCAGGGCCACACAGGACCCAACTATGGCTACACCTTC.

This clonotype has more than one count but fewer than ten. CDR3 in amino acids: CASSPARGGDIQYF. In nucleotides, the CDR3 is TGCGCCAGCAGCCCAGCCCGCGGAGGGGACATTCAGTACTTC. The V call is TRBV5-1, the J call TRBJ2-4; perhaps TRBD2 as D (6 bases). Germline CDR1 and CDR2: SGHRS and YFSETQ. V gave up 4 bases and J gave up 8 bases, with 16 bases separating them. The CDR3 is 14 amino acids.

This clonotype was recorded at least ten times. V is TRBV12-3 or TRBV12-4 and J is TRBJ2-3; D gene ambiguous. The V gene lost 6 bases and the J gene lost 6 bases, with 13 bases spanning the gap. This CDR3 is built from 13 residues. The CDR3 DNA reads as TGTGCCAGCAGCCCCCCCCTATCCGATACGCAGTATTTT. It encodes CASSPPLSDTQYF.

In its sample, this clonotype was seen many times. V gene TRBV7-9 combines with J gene TRBJ2-7; D perhaps matches TRBD2 (5 bases). V lost 4 bases, J lost 5 bases, and 12 bases lay in between. There are 13 residues in the CDR3. The germline gives CDR1 SEHNR, CDR2 FQNEAQ (reference sequence). The CDR3 region is CASSSGLFNEQYF. CDR3 nucleotide sequence: TGTGCCAGCAGCTCCGGACTTTTTAACGAGCAGTACTTC.

At least ten counts were recorded for this clonotype. The chain combines TRBV18 with TRBJ2-5; maybe TRBD1 (5 bases). The CDR3 sequence is 14 residues long. The V end was cut by 4 bases, the J end by 5 bases, with 14 bases between. CDR1 and CDR2 (germline): KGHSH, LQKENI. The CDR3 DNA is TGTGCCAGCTCACGTTTCAGGGATGCGGAGACCCAGTACTTC. Translating gives CASSRFRDAETQYF.

Ten or more counts support this clonotype. The J gene is TRBJ1-6, the V gene TRBV27; 9 bases match TRBD1. CDR3 length equals 15 residues. Germline V gives CDR1 MNHEY, CDR2 SMNVEV (reference sequence). Trimming took 7 bases from V and 9 from J; bases not matched to a gene: 10. For the CDR3, the DNA is TGTGCCAGCAAAGAACAGGGGGCTAATTTTTCACCCCTCCACTTT. Its translation is CASKEQGANFSPLHF.

This clonotype was observed at least ten times. CDR3 in amino acids: CASSPTAYEQYF. The CDR3 DNA sequence: TGTGCCAGCAGCCCGACAGCATACGAGCAGTACTTC. The V gene is TRBV7-2, the J gene TRBJ2-7, with TRBD1 as a possible D gene (5 bases). This CDR3 spans 12 amino acids. V lost 5 bases to trimming and J lost 4 bases, with 9 bases between them. The V gene's germline CDR1 is SGHTA and CDR2 FQGNSA.

This clonotype was found many times. CDR3 protein: CASSVQETQYF. The CDR3 DNA sequence: TGTGCCAGCTCAGTACAAGAGACCCAGTACTTC. The chain couples TRBV18 to TRBJ2-5; D is unclear. This CDR3 has 11 residues. The V end lost 5 bases, the J end lost 2 bases, and 3 bases lay between the germline ends. Looked up from germline, CDR1 is KGHSH and CDR2 is LQKENI.

Ten or more counts support this clonotype. This sequence joins TRBV6-5 and TRBJ2-3, with 8 bases lining up with TRBD1. Trimming cost V 5 bases and J 4 bases; bases outside gene matches: 11. This CDR3 is 16 amino acids long. The germline V gene has CDR1 MNHEY and CDR2 SVGAGI. DNA of the CDR3: TGTGCCAGCAGTGGACAGGGTTGGGGGCGCCCAGATACGCAGTATTTT. Protein: CASSGQGWGRPDTQYF.

This clonotype came up a few times. The chain joins TRBV12-3 or TRBV12-4 to TRBJ2-7; TRBD1 matches 7 bases. The trim removed 7 bases at V and 2 bases at J, leaving 8 bases unmatched. This CDR3 is built from 14 residues. The CDR3 protein is CASTRDSFTYEQYF. CDR3 DNA sequence: TGTGCCAGCACCCGGGACAGTTTCACCTACGAGCAGTACTTC.

This clonotype was seen only a few times. The chain recombines TRBV7-2 with TRBJ2-3; TRBD2 agrees at 7 bases. Trimming took 1 base from V and 6 from J; bases not matched to a gene: 13. Per germline, CDR1 SGHTA and CDR2 FQGNSA. This CDR3 comprises 17 residues. The CDR3 DNA reads TGTGCCAGCAGCTTAGAGCCTGGAGGGAGGGCCTGGGATACGCAGTATTTT. Translating gives CASSLEPGGRAWDTQYF.

This clonotype has a count of ten or more. The V gene is TRBV20-1, the J gene TRBJ2-7, with a possible D match to TRBD2 (5 bases). V was cut by 0 bases and J by 0 bases, with 6 bases left in between. The CDR3 length is 13 residues. Germline values: CDR1 DFQATT, CDR2 SNEGSKA (reference sequence). This CDR3 is CSAREGSSYEQYF. Written as DNA, the CDR3 is TGCAGTGCTAGAGAGGGGAGCTCCTACGAGCAGTACTTC.

This clonotype was seen at least ten times. This chain joins TRBV7-3 and TRBJ2-1, with 11 bases lining up with TRBD2. J was trimmed by 6 bases and V by 2 bases; bases with no gene match: 3. The CDR3 runs 15 residues. The V gene's germline CDR1 is SGHTA and CDR2 FQGTGA. As DNA, the CDR3 is TGTGCCAGCAGCTTAGAACTAGCGGGGGCCAATGAGCAGTTCTTC. Amino acids: CASSLELAGANEQFF. Combining the CDR3 with reference TRBV7-3 and TRBJ2-1 gives the whole variable domain GAGVSQTPSNKVTEKGKYVELRCDPISGHTALYWYRQSLGQGPEFLIYFQGTGAADDSGLPNDRFFAVRPEGSVSTLKIQRTERGDSAVYLCASSLELAGANEQFFGPGTRLTVL.

This clonotype has at least ten counts. In DNA form, the CDR3 reads TGTGCCAGCAGAGCAGGACAGGGTAATTACAATGAGCAGTTCTTC. Encoded protein: CASRAGQGNYNEQFF. The chain links TRBV6-2 or TRBV6-3 to TRBJ2-1, with TRBD1 matching over 8 bases. CDR1 is MNHEY, CDR2 SVGEGT, per germline. The CDR3 spans 15 residues. Trimming cost V 6 bases and J 4 bases; bases outside gene matches: 8.

This clonotype was recorded at least ten times. This chain connects TRBV27 to TRBJ2-4, with no clear D. CDR3 length equals 13 residues. From germline, CDR1 is MNHEY and CDR2 SMNVEV (reference sequence). Trimming removed 4 bases at V and 4 bases at J, with 8 bases between. In nucleotides, the CDR3 is TGTGCCAGCAGTTCGCTTAATAAAAACATTCAGTACTTC. Its translation: CASSSLNKNIQYF.

This clonotype was found many times. The chain couples TRBV30 to TRBJ1-1, with 9 bases lining up with TRBD1. The V segment lost 2 bases and the J segment 5 bases; nucleotides outside the gene matches: 6. The CDR3 consists of 14 residues. CDR1 and CDR2 from the germline V gene are GTSNPN and SVGIG (reference sequence). The CDR3, as DNA: TGTGCCTGGAGTACAGGACAGGGGCGGACTGAAGCTTTCTTT. Its protein is CAWSTGQGRTEAFF.

This clonotype was seen a handful of times. The chain has TRBV30 and TRBJ1-1; unclear D gene. V shed 0 bases and J shed 11 bases, with 13 bases lying between them. The CDR3 contains 12 residues. Germline assignment: CDR1 GTSNPN and CDR2 SVGIG (reference sequence). CDR3 sequence (DNA): TGTGCCTGGAGTGTACTTGGTCTGAGGGCTTTCTTT. This sequence encodes CAWSVLGLRAFF.

This clonotype was detected many times. As DNA, the CDR3 is TGTGCCAGCAGCCCCTTACCAGCGGGCCCCTTGACAGATACGCAGTATTTT. This translates into CASSPLPAGPLTDTQYF. V is TRBV7-9 and J is TRBJ2-3, with a possible D match to TRBD2 (6 bases). V was cut by 5 bases and J by 3 bases, with 21 bases left in between. Per germline, CDR1 SEHNR and CDR2 FQNEAQ (reference sequence). The CDR3 covers 17 residues.

The sample holds many counts of this clonotype. V and J are TRBV10-3 and TRBJ2-3, with TRBD2 matching over 13 bases. The CDR3 is 14 amino acids. The V segment lost 6 bases and the J segment 6 bases; nucleotides outside the gene matches: 3. Looked up from germline, CDR1 is ENHRY and CDR2 is SYGVKD. Here the CDR3 DNA reads TGTGCCATCAGCCCGGGACTAGCGGGGGATACGCAGTATTTT. This translates into CAISPGLAGDTQYF.

This clonotype was detected many times. V is TRBV7-2 and J is TRBJ1-1; D possibly corresponds to TRBD1 (5 bases). Trimming cost V 5 bases and J 4 bases, with 17 bases left between them. Germline CDR1 SGHTA, CDR2 FQGNSA. The CDR3 runs 15 residues. CDR3 region: CASSLGAGWGTEAFF. CDR3 coding DNA: TGTGCCAGCAGCCTCGGGGCAGGCTGGGGCACTGAAGCTTTCTTT.

This clonotype was picked up many times. The V and J genes are TRBV4-3 and TRBJ2-3, with unresolved D. The CDR3 runs to 16 residues. V was shortened by 1 base and J by 5 bases, with 16 bases between the two germline ends. Germline assignment: CDR1 LGHNA and CDR2 YSLEER. For the CDR3, the DNA is TGCGCCAGCAGCCAAGGACACGGGCAAGGCCAAGATACGCAGTATTTT. Its protein is CASSQGHGQGQDTQYF.

This clonotype was seen more than once but under ten times. Here the CDR3 reads CASSFMRSTDTQYF. CDR3 DNA sequence: TGCGCCAGCAGCTTCATGCGGAGCACAGATACGCAGTATTTT. The chain has TRBV5-1 and TRBJ2-3, with no clear D. CDR3 size: 14 residues. V was shortened by 2 bases and J by 0 bases, with 7 bases between the two germline ends. Germline V CDR1 and CDR2: SGHRS, YFSETQ.

This clonotype was observed many times. V and J are TRBV20-1 and TRBJ2-7; 8 bases match TRBD2. Trimming removed 1 base from V and 2 bases from J; junction bases left unmatched: 7. The CDR3 consists of 15 residues. Germline CDR1 is DFQATT and CDR2 is SNEGSKA (reference sequence). This CDR3 is CSARGALAGTYEQYF. CDR3 sequence (DNA): TGCAGTGCTAGAGGGGCTTTAGCGGGGACCTACGAGCAGTACTTC.

This clonotype was picked up many times. The V and J genes are TRBV9 and TRBJ2-3; 8 nucleotides match TRBD2. Germline V lookup: CDR1 SGDLS, CDR2 YYNGEE. The junction had 3 bases not matched to a gene; V was cut back by 1 base and J by 5 bases. The CDR3 is made up of 14 amino acids. Here the CDR3 DNA reads TGTGCCAGCAGCGTACGCAGCGGGGGAGATACGCAGTATTTT. Translated: CASSVRSGGDTQYF.

CDR3 coding DNA: TGTGCCACCAGCAGAGACCCAGCGGGAGGGTCCGAGCAGTACTTC. This encodes CATSRDPAGGSEQYF. The chain employs TRBV15 and TRBJ2-7, with 10 bases aligning to TRBD2. V was pared by 0 bases and J by 6 bases, with 5 bases of the junction left unmatched. Germline V gives CDR1 LNHNV, CDR2 YYDKDF (reference sequence). The CDR3 contains 15 residues.